This TCR beta chain stems from a study of blood T cell repertoires in COVID-19. About the research overall: Italy, Spain and the United States were the sources of the convalescent and acute COVID-19 samples.

Some clones are missing from TCRdb's copy, which holds only in-frame ones; the method was immunoSEQ multiplex PCR. This sample yields 350,000 to 450,000 clones, of which 70% to 90% are seen a single time; roughly 2.1% belongs to the top ten. Germline-derived CDR1 and CDR2 are LNHDA and SQIVND (reference sequence). The germline V and J ends were trimmed by 3 bases and 5 bases, with 16 bases remaining between them. The CDR3 runs 15 residues. V and J are TRBV19 and TRBJ1-2; weak D call: TRBD1 (5 bases). The sequenced sample consisted of peripheral blood. The sequence was obtained from a woman in her fifties or sixties with COVID-19, enrolled during active disease. CDR3 in amino acids: CASSIKAGPWYGYTF. The CDR3 coding sequence is TGTGCCAGTAGTATTAAGGCAGGGCCGTGGTATGGCTACACCTTC.